The clone carrying this TCR beta chain has a handful of counts. The antigen is undetermined. V was trimmed by 0 bases and J by 1 base, leaving 6 bases between them. The CDR3 length is 14 residues. CDR1 and CDR2 from the germline V gene are SGHAT and FQNNGV. A universal primer site came from template switching; cDNA carried unique molecular identifiers. TCRdb ran MiXCR on the 5' RACE reads and lists one entry per CDR3 protein. The table has approximately 550,000 distinct CDR3 sequences, 20% to 25% seen once. The data derive from a study of identical twins. General study findings and limits: The study found weaker excess twin sharing in beta out-of-frame sequences. Whereas memory repertoires showed no such difference, abundant cord blood beta clonotypes carried fewer insertions.

These data are also associated with another study on yellow fever vaccine responses in identical twins. That source adds: After vaccination, twins' T cell response reportedly seemed partly convergent, partly personalized.

The chain carries TRBV11-2 and TRBJ2-5; D call uncertain. Sequencing was done on a sample of CD4+ T cells sorted from blood. This receptor was identified in a woman in her late teens or twenties in good health. CDR3 in amino acids: CASSLEVAQETQYF. CDR3 sequence (DNA): TGTGCCAGCAGCTTAGAGGTCGCCCAAGAGACCCAGTACTTC.